This T cell receptor (beta chain) was found in a study of post-analysis software for immune sequencing data. At the level of the study: Recorded disease courses covered relapsing-remitting, secondary progressive and progressive-relapsing multiple sclerosis. Some patients had no subtype annotation.

Broader study findings: Included in a set of about 5 TRBV segments more frequent in patients than controls were TRBV5-6, TRBV5-1 and TRBV20-1. Compared against controls, patients with multiple sclerosis displayed significantly lower normalized Chao1 diversity.

This clonotype was recorded a few times. Its specificity is not known. Unique molecular identifiers were present in the TCR beta cDNA libraries. TCRdb analysed the PCR reads with MiXCR anew, one entry per CDR3 protein. The data show hundreds of thousands of distinct CDR3 sequences, around 40% seen once. V lost 1 base to trimming and J lost 6 bases, with 10 bases between them. The germline CDR1 and CDR2 sequences are MRHNA and SNTAGT. The CDR3 has 14 amino acids. This receptor was identified in a girl under 18 with multiple sclerosis. Sequenced: blood. The chain carries TRBV6-4 and TRBJ2-1, with D perhaps being TRBD1 or TRBD2 (6 bases each). CDR3 DNA: TGTGCCAGCAGTGACTTACAGGGAGGCAATGAGCAGTTCTTC. Its protein product is CASSDLQGGNEQFF.